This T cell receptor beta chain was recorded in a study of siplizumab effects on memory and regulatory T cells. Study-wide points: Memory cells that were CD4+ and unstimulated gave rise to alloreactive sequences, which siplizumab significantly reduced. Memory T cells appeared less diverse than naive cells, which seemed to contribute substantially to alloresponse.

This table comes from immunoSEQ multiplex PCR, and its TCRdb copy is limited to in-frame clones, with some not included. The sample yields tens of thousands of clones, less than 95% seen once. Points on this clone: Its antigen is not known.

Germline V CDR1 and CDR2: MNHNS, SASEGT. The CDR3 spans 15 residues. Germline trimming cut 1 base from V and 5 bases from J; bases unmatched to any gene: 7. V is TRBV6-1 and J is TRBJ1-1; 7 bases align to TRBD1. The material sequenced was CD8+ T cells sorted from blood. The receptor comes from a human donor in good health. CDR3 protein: CASSEVQGLGTEAFF. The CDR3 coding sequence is TGTGCCAGCAGTGAAGTACAGGGGTTAGGTACTGAAGCTTTCTTT.